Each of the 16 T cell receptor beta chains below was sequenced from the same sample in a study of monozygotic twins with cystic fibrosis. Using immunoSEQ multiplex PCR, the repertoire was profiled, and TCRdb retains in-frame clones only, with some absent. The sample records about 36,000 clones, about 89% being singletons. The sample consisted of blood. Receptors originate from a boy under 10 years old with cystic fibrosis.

CDR3 bases: TGTGCCAGCTCACCCAACGAAGGTAGCGGGGGGCTTTACGAGCAGTACTTC. It is translated as CASSPNEGSGGLYEQYF. V and J are TRBV18 and TRBJ2-7; 10 positions match TRBD2. CDR1 and CDR2 from the germline V gene are KGHSH and LQKENI. Trimming removed 3 bases from V and 4 bases from J; junction bases left unmatched: 12. This CDR3 comprises 17 residues.

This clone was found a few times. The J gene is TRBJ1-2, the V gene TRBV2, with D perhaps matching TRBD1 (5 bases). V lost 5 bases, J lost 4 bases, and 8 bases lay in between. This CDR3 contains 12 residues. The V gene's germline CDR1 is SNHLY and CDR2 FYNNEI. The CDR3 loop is CASSPGIYGYTF. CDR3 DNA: TGTGCCAGCAGTCCAGGGATCTATGGCTACACCTTC.

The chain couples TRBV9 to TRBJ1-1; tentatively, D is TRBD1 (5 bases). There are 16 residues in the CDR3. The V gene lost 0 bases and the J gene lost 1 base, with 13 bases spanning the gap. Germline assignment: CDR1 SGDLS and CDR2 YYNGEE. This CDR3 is CASSVGAGQGNTEAFF. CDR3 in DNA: TGTGCCAGCAGCGTAGGGGCAGGGCAAGGGAACACTGAAGCTTTCTTT.

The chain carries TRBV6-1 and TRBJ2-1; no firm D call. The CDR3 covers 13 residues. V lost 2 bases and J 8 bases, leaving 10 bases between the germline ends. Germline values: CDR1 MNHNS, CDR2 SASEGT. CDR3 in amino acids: CASSESPWDEQFF. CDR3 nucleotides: TGTGCCAGCAGTGAAAGTCCGTGGGATGAGCAGTTCTTC.

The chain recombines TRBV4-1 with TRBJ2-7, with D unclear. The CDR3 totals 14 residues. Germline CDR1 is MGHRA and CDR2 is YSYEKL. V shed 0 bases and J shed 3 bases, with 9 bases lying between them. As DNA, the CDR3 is TGCGCCAGCAGCCAAGATGTGACAAACTACGAGCAGTACTTC. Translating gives CASSQDVTNYEQYF.

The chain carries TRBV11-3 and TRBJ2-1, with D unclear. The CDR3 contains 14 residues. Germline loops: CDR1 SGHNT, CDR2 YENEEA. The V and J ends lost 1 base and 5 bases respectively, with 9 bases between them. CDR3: CASSLVGKNNEQFF. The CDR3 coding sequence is TGTGCCAGCAGCTTAGTAGGGAAAAACAATGAGCAGTTCTTC.

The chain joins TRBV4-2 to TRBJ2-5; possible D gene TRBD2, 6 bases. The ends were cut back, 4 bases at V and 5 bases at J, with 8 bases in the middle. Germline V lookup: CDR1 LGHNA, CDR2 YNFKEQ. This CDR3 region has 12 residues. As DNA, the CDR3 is TGTGCCAGCAGCCCAGGGAGGGAGACCCAGTACTTC. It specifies CASSPGRETQYF.

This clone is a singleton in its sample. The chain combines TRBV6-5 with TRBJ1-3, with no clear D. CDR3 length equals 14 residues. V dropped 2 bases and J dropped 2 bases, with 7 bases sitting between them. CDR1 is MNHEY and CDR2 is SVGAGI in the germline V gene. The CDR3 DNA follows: TGTGCCAGCAGTTACCTCCGGCCTGGAAACACCATATATTTT. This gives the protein CASSYLRPGNTIYF.

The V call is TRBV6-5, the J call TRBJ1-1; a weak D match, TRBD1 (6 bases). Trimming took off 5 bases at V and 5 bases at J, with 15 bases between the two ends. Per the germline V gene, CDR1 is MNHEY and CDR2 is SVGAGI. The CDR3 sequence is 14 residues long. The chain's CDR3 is CASSHQGLGTEAFF. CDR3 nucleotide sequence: TGTGCCAGCAGTCATCAGGGGCTGGGGACTGAAGCTTTCTTT.

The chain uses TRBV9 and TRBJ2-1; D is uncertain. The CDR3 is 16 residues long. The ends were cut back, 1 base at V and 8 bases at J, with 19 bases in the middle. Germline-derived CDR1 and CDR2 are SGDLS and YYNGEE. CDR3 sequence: CASSVIGRVLGDEQFF. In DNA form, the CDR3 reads TGTGCCAGCAGCGTAATTGGCCGGGTATTAGGTGATGAGCAGTTCTTC.

The CDR3, as DNA: TGTGCCAGCAGTTTGGCACTCTCTACTAGCTACACCTTC. Its protein product is CASSLALSTSYTF. The chain links TRBV6-5 to TRBJ1-2; D is unresolved. Germline loops: CDR1 MNHEY, CDR2 SVGAGI. Trimming took off 4 bases at V and 9 bases at J, with 15 bases between the two ends. CDR3 length equals 13 residues.

CDR3 in amino acids: CASSTGLAGSTEQFF. The CDR3 bases are TGTGCCAGCAGCACGGGACTAGCGGGATCAACCGAGCAGTTCTTC. This chain joins TRBV5-8 and TRBJ2-1, with 13 bases aligning to TRBD2. Trimming took 4 bases from V and 10 from J; bases not matched to a gene: 8. This CDR3 is 15 amino acids long. The germline V gene has CDR1 SGHTS and CDR2 YDEGEE.

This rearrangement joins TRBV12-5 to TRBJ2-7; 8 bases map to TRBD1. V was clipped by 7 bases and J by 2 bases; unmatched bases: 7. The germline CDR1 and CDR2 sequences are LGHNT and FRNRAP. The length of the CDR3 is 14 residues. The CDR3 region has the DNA TGTGCTAGTGCCCCCGGGACAGGAGCCTACGAGCAGTACTTC. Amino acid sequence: CASAPGTGAYEQYF.

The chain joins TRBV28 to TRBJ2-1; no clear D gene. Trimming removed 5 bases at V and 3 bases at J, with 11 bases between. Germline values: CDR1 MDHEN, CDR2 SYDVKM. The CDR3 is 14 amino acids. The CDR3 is CASSTAGDYNEQFF. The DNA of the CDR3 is TGTGCCAGCAGTACGGCAGGAGACTACAATGAGCAGTTCTTC.

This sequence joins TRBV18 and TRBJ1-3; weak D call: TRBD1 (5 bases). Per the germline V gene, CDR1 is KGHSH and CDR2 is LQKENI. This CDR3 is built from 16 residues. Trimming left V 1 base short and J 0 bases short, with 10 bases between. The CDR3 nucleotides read TGTGCCAGCTCACCACGGGGACGGAGCTCTGGAAACACCATATATTTT. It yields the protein CASSPRGRSSGNTIYF.

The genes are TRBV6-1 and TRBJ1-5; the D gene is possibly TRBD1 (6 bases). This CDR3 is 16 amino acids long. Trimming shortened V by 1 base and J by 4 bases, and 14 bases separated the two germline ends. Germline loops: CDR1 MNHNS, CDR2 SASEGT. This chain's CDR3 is CASSEGAGVGNQPQHF. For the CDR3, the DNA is TGTGCCAGCAGTGAAGGAGCAGGGGTAGGGAATCAGCCCCAGCATTTT.